The clone carrying this TCR beta chain was detected only once. Its antigen is not known. Profiled with immunoSEQ multiplex PCR; TCRdb holds only in-frame clones, not every one. The sample carries over 25,000 clones, 75% to 85% recorded once. This entry is derived from a study of vaccination effects on CD4 cells after COVID-19. Study-level results: Healthy vaccinees had only 1 of 255 vaccine-induced clones cross-react with common cold coronaviruses. Recruitment yielded few convalescent patients, and the study had no early post-infection timepoints.

This CDR3 is built from 16 residues. J was trimmed by 2 bases and V by 0 bases; bases with no gene match: 5. Germline V gene data show CDR1 as SGHDT and CDR2 as YYEEEE. Peptide-pool stimulation followed by sequencing identified expanded antigen-specific CD4+ clonotypes in the ViraFEST assay. After roughly ten days in culture, the CD4+ T cells were isolated. Neither prior SARS-CoV-2 infection nor positive nucleocapsid antibodies were present in the vaccine recipients. The sample was CD4+ T cells from PBMCs cultured with SARS-CoV-2 spike peptides, taken before COVID-19 vaccination. The sequence was collected from a human donor who received a COVID-19 vaccine. The rearrangement joins TRBV5-6 to TRBJ2-1; 7 positions match TRBD2. CDR3 bases: TGTGCCAGCAGCTTGGTGGCTAGCGGAACCTACAATGAGCAGTTCTTC. It translates to CASSLVASGTYNEQFF.